One sample yielded the 16 T cell receptor beta chains listed below, sequenced in a study of shared clonotypes between healthy human individuals. The assay was immunoSEQ multiplex PCR, and TCRdb's table has in-frame clones only and misses some. The repertoire holds 80,000 to 100,000 clones, with almost 70% as singletons. Sequences were obtained from memory CD8+ T cells sorted from blood. Subset indicated: CD45RO+ cells pooled with CCR7-negative TemRA cells. The receptor set was obtained from a man between 25 and 39 years old in good health.

The genes are TRBV5-5 and TRBJ1-4, with 9 bases fitting TRBD1. This CDR3 has 15 amino acids. Germline values: CDR1 SGHKS, CDR2 YYEKEE (reference sequence). Unmatched junction bases numbered 8, after V lost 4 bases and J lost 7 bases. The DNA of the CDR3 is TGTGCCAGCAGCATACCCGGGACAGGGTTTGAAAAACTGTTTTTT. The encoded protein is CASSIPGTGFEKLFF.

The V and J genes are TRBV5-6 and TRBJ2-4, with 10 bases aligning to TRBD2. Germline CDR1 and CDR2: SGHDT and YYEEEE. This CDR3 contains 17 residues. Unmatched junction bases numbered 8, after V lost 2 bases and J lost 3 bases. CDR3 loop: CASSFSLQREGKNIQYF. As DNA, the CDR3 is TGTGCCAGCAGCTTCTCCCTCCAGCGGGAGGGCAAAAACATTCAGTACTTC.

The V and J genes are TRBV2 and TRBJ1-1; D is unresolved. The CDR3 contains 13 residues. V lost 3 bases and J 11 bases, leaving 16 bases between the germline ends. Germline V gives CDR1 SNHLY, CDR2 FYNNEI. The DNA of the CDR3 is TGTGCCAGCAGTGACCGGAGTTATAATCTCGCTTTCTTT. As protein: CASSDRSYNLAFF.

J is TRBJ2-1 and V is TRBV10-1, with D hard to call. CDR3 length: 14 amino acids. Germline-derived CDR1 and CDR2 are WNHNN and SYGVQD (reference sequence). With 3 bases removed from V and 1 base from J, the gap between germline ends came to 7 bases. CDR3 loop: CASSDQISYNEQFF. The DNA for the CDR3 is TGCGCCAGCAGTGATCAGATTTCCTACAATGAGCAGTTCTTC.

The V call is TRBV4-3, the J call TRBJ2-2; TRBD2 agrees at 8 bases. Germline assignment: CDR1 LGHNA and CDR2 YSLEER. With 1 base clipped from V and 7 bases from J, the junction kept 8 bases outside the gene matches. CDR3 length: 16 residues. The CDR3 sequence is CASSQGPGTSHGELFF. CDR3 coding DNA: TGCGCCAGCAGCCAAGGTCCCGGGACTAGTCACGGGGAGCTGTTTTTT.

The V gene is TRBV10-3, the J gene TRBJ2-1; 11 bases fit TRBD2. The CDR3 has 14 residues. J lost 5 bases, V lost 10 bases, and 7 bases had no gene match. The germline gives CDR1 ENHRY, CDR2 SYGVKD. The CDR3 DNA is TGTGCCAGCACCGGGACTAGCGGCAACAATGAGCAGTTCTTC. Amino acid sequence: CASTGTSGNNEQFF.

This clone was seen just once. V is TRBV7-2 and J is TRBJ2-2; 14 bases fit TRBD2. With 0 bases clipped from V and 3 bases from J, the junction kept 0 bases outside the gene matches. Germline V lookup: CDR1 SGHTA, CDR2 FQGNSA. This CDR3 region has 17 residues. In nucleotides, the CDR3 is TGTGCCAGCAGCTTAGCGGGACTAGCGGGGGACACCGGGGAGCTGTTTTTT. As protein: CASSLAGLAGDTGELFF.

The chain couples TRBV5-1 to TRBJ1-2; 7 bases match TRBD1. Germline V lookup: CDR1 SGHRS, CDR2 YFSETQ. J gave up 6 bases and V 0 bases, and 8 bases lay outside the gene matches. The CDR3 length is 15 residues. CDR3 protein: CASSLERGRWDGYTF. The CDR3 DNA is TGCGCCAGCAGCTTGGAAAGGGGGCGCTGGGATGGCTACACCTTC.

CDR3 coding DNA: TGTGCCAGCAGTTCGGGGGCAGACAATGAGCAGTTCTTC. Its translation: CASSSGADNEQFF. The chain uses TRBV25-1 and TRBJ2-1; tentatively, D is TRBD1 or TRBD2 (6 bases each). The germline gives CDR1 MGHDK, CDR2 SYGVNS. Deletions cut 5 bases from V and 5 bases from J, with 10 bases between. The CDR3 covers 13 residues.

V is TRBV4-3 and J is TRBJ2-7; either TRBD1 or TRBD2 may fit D (5 bases each). V dropped 5 bases and J dropped 5 bases, with 13 bases sitting between them. Germline CDR1 reads LGHNA; CDR2 reads YSLEER. CDR3 length: 13 residues. The CDR3 loop is CASSLGDGDEQYF. Written as DNA, the CDR3 is TGCGCCAGCAGCTTAGGGGACGGTGACGAGCAGTACTTC.

The chain links TRBV7-3 to TRBJ1-2; no clear D gene. This CDR3 has 14 residues. Germline V lookup: CDR1 SGHTA, CDR2 FQGTGA. Trimming removed 5 bases from V and 8 bases from J, with 18 bases in between. The CDR3: CASSPAGQLSGYTF. DNA for the CDR3: TGTGCCAGCAGCCCCGCCGGGCAGTTGTCGGGCTACACCTTC.

The rearrangement links TRBV6-1 to TRBJ2-2; either TRBD1 or TRBD2 may supply D (5 bases each). This CDR3 region has 13 residues. Germline V gene sequence: CDR1 MNHNS, CDR2 SASEGT. V gave up 7 bases and J gave up 3 bases, with 9 bases separating them. CDR3 protein: CASIMGDTGELFF. The CDR3 region has the DNA TGTGCCAGCATAATGGGGGACACCGGGGAGCTGTTTTTT.

This chain joins TRBV11-2 and TRBJ2-2; D is perhaps TRBD2 (5 bases). Per the germline V gene, CDR1 is SGHAT and CDR2 is FQNNGV. Trimming left V 5 bases short and J 0 bases short, with 13 bases between. This CDR3 region has 16 residues. The CDR3 DNA sequence: TGTGCCAGCAGCGGGAGAATAAGGGCGAACACCGGGGAGCTGTTTTTT. This translates into CASSGRIRANTGELFF.

The CDR3 loop reads CASSSTTGTGGSYNEQFF. In DNA form, the CDR3 reads TGTGCCAGCAGTTCGACAACTGGGACAGGAGGTTCCTACAATGAGCAGTTCTTC. This chain connects TRBV28 to TRBJ2-1; 8 bases match TRBD1. Per germline, CDR1 MDHEN and CDR2 SYDVKM. Trimming took 4 bases from V and 1 from J; bases not matched to a gene: 12. The CDR3 has 18 amino acids.

The chain recombines TRBV6-6 with TRBJ1-1; D is unclear. Trimming pared 2 bases from V and 7 bases from J, leaving 8 bases between. CDR3 length equals 12 residues. Germline values: CDR1 MNHNY, CDR2 SVGAGI (reference sequence). CDR3: CASSYPNGEAFF. The CDR3 region has the DNA TGTGCCAGCAGTTACCCGAACGGTGAAGCTTTCTTT.

This chain links TRBV28 with TRBJ2-1; 8 bases align to TRBD1. CDR3 size: 13 residues. In germline, CDR1 is MDHEN, CDR2 SYDVKM. J gave up 7 bases and V 7 bases, and 6 bases lay outside the gene matches. The CDR3 protein is CASTWDRLNEQFF. In DNA, the CDR3 is TGTGCCAGCACTTGGGACAGGTTAAATGAGCAGTTCTTC.